Below, 17 T cell receptor beta chains from the same sample are listed, as sequenced in a study of response to subunit inactivated influenza vaccine. MiXCR, applied by TCRdb to the RT-PCR reads, yields one record per CDR3 protein. This sample carries about 310,000 distinct CDR3 sequences, 21% of them seen once, and the ten largest clones take roughly a tenth. Sequenced material: PBMCs from blood, taken 21 months after vaccination. All receptors come from a man aged 45 to 70 who received an inactivated influenza vaccine.

This clonotype came up a few times. CDR3 loop: CSVVWQGTNYGYTF. Written as DNA, the CDR3 is TGCAGCGTTGTCTGGCAGGGGACTAACTATGGCTACACCTTC. This chain links TRBV29-1 with TRBJ1-2; weak D call: TRBD1 (6 bases). The V and J ends lost 4 bases and 0 bases respectively, with 12 bases between them. Germline-derived CDR1 and CDR2 are SQVTM and ANQGSEA. This CDR3 comprises 14 residues.

This clonotype was observed many times. This chain connects TRBV30 to TRBJ1-1; TRBD1 is a possible D gene (6 bases). The germline V and J ends were trimmed by 0 bases and 0 bases, with 17 bases remaining between them. There are 17 residues in the CDR3. In germline, CDR1 is GTSNPN, CDR2 SVGIG (reference sequence). The CDR3 DNA follows: TGTGCCTGGAGTGTGCAAAGGACAGCATCCATGAACACTGAAGCTTTCTTT. This sequence encodes CAWSVQRTASMNTEAFF.

Only a few counts were recorded for this clonotype. One junction end does not reproduce the germline sequence, and a read error may be involved. The chain recombines TRBV20-1 with TRBJ2-7, with 7 bases matching TRBD1. CDR1 is DFQATT and CDR2 is SNEGSKA in the germline V gene (reference sequence). This CDR3 has 13 residues. CDR3 in amino acids: CSATPGTVAEQYF. CDR3 in DNA: TGCAGTGCTACTCCTGGGACAGTAGCCGAGCAGTACTTT.

This clonotype appeared a few times. V is TRBV11-2 and J is TRBJ2-7; D call uncertain. CDR3 size: 12 residues. Germline-derived CDR1 and CDR2 are SGHAT and FQNNGV. Trimming took 2 bases from V and 8 from J, leaving 10 bases between them. As DNA, the CDR3 is TGTGCCAGCAGCTTATACACCCTCCAGCAGTACTTC. Its translation is CASSLYTLQQYF.

In this sample, this clonotype turned up many times. The chain recombines TRBV10-2 with TRBJ1-5; 9 bases align to TRBD1. The germline V gene encodes CDR1 WSHSY and CDR2 SAAADI. This CDR3 has 19 amino acids. V was pared by 4 bases and J by 1 base, with 14 bases of the junction left unmatched. The CDR3 here is CASSGSGTGYWRSNQPQHF. The DNA of the CDR3 is TGCGCCAGCAGTGGGTCGGGGACAGGGTATTGGAGAAGCAATCAGCCCCAGCATTTT.

V usage is TRBV7-9 and J usage is TRBJ1-1, with TRBD1 identical over 9 bases. CDR1 is SEHNR and CDR2 is FQNEAQ in the germline V gene (reference sequence). The CDR3 sequence is 14 residues long. J was trimmed by 1 base and V by 5 bases; bases with no gene match: 2. In DNA form, the CDR3 reads TGTGCCAGCAGCCACAGGGGGCAGAACACTGAAGCTTTCTTT. Residues: CASSHRGQNTEAFF.

This clonotype was seen a few times. V and J are TRBV4-3 and TRBJ2-2; TRBD1 or TRBD2 may be the D gene (5 bases each). CDR1 and CDR2 from the germline V gene are LGHNA and YSLEER. CDR3 length: 19 amino acids. The V gene lost 1 base and the J gene lost 3 bases, with 21 bases spanning the gap. CDR3: CASSQVFSGLADHTGELFF. The CDR3 DNA reads TGCGCCAGCAGCCAAGTTTTTTCGGGGCTTGCAGACCACACCGGGGAGCTGTTTTTT.

The chain joins TRBV25-1 to TRBJ2-7, with 7 positions matching TRBD1. Germline CDR1 reads MGHDK; CDR2 reads SYGVNS. This CDR3 contains 12 residues. The V and J ends lost 8 bases and 6 bases, in that order; junction bases with no gene match: 7. The CDR3 bases are TGTGCCAGCCGACAGGGAAGGGGCGAGCAGTACTTC. This gives the protein CASRQGRGEQYF.

The rearrangement joins TRBV3-1 to TRBJ1-1; D is undetermined. Germline-derived CDR1 and CDR2 are LGHDT and YNNKEL (reference sequence). Trimming left V 1 base short and J 1 base short, with 7 bases between. This CDR3 is 14 amino acids long. In DNA, the CDR3 is TGTGCCAGCAGCCAAGCTCGCCAGAACACTGAAGCTTTCTTT. It translates to CASSQARQNTEAFF.

This clonotype was observed a few times. The CDR3 DNA sequence: TGTGCCAGCAGTCACAGGGCTCGCAATCAGCCCCAGCATTTT. Translating gives CASSHRARNQPQHF. J is TRBJ1-5 and V is TRBV6-2 or TRBV6-3; D is perhaps TRBD1 (6 bases). Germline V gene sequence: CDR1 MNHEY, CDR2 SVGEGT. V gave up 5 bases and J gave up 2 bases, with 10 bases separating them. The CDR3 sequence is 14 residues long.

The V and J genes are TRBV29-1 and TRBJ2-1; tentatively, D is TRBD1 (6 bases). Between the trimmed V and J ends, which lost 4 bases and 4 bases, there was a span of 14 bases. CDR3 length equals 14 residues. The germline V gene has CDR1 SQVTM and CDR2 ANQGSEA. The CDR3 reads CSVGQDRMYNEQFF. The CDR3 nucleotides read TGCAGCGTTGGTCAAGACAGGATGTACAATGAGCAGTTCTTC.

The V and J genes are TRBV20-1 and TRBJ2-1; the match to TRBD2 covers 10 bases. This CDR3 contains 19 residues. V lost 2 bases, J lost 5 bases, and 18 bases stayed unmatched. Germline V gene data show CDR1 as DFQATT and CDR2 as SNEGSKA (reference sequence). The chain's CDR3 is CSARPRPGIGLAEHNEQFF. The CDR3 DNA sequence: TGCAGTGCTAGACCCCGGCCTGGCATCGGACTAGCGGAGCACAATGAGCAGTTCTTC.

The V call is TRBV18, the J call TRBJ1-5; D not certain. The CDR3 runs 14 residues. The V gene lost 3 bases and the J gene lost 7 bases, with 13 bases spanning the gap. Looked up from germline, CDR1 is KGHSH and CDR2 is LQKENI. CDR3 residues: CASSPTLGGQPQHF. CDR3 DNA sequence: TGTGCCAGCTCACCGACTTTGGGAGGACAGCCCCAGCATTTT. Full variable domain (rest looked up from reference TRBV18 and TRBJ1-5): NAGVMQNPRHLVRRRGQEARLRCSPMKGHSHVYWYRQLPEEGLKFMVYLQKENIIDESGMPKERFSAEFPKEGPSILRIQQVVRGDSAAYFCASSPTLGGQPQHFGDGTRLSIL.

The chain joins TRBV23-1 to TRBJ2-2; the match to TRBD1 covers 8 bases. TRBV23-1 is given ORF status, its function remaining uncertain. The trim removed 0 bases at V and 5 bases at J, leaving 8 bases unmatched. The CDR3 has 17 amino acids. The CDR3 spells CASSQSRQGASTGELFF. The CDR3 DNA is TGCGCCAGCAGTCAATCGAGGCAGGGGGCGAGTACCGGGGAGCTGTTTTTT.

This clonotype was seen at least ten times. The chain uses TRBV27 and TRBJ2-1, with D possibly being TRBD1 or TRBD2 (6 bases each). V was trimmed by 3 bases and J by 6 bases, leaving 21 bases between them. The CDR3 runs 17 residues. Germline CDR1 MNHEY, CDR2 SMNVEV (reference sequence). The CDR3, as DNA: TGTGCCAGCAGTTTCGGGGGCCTAACGCAGGGGCCCAATGAGCAGTTCTTC. It codes for CASSFGGLTQGPNEQFF.

V gene TRBV27 combines with J gene TRBJ1-1; a possible D gene is TRBD1 (6 bases). In germline, CDR1 is MNHEY, CDR2 SMNVEV (reference sequence). This CDR3 has 13 residues. In DNA, the CDR3 is TGTTCCGTCGGGGGGCTGATGCACACTGAAGCTTTCTTT. Its translation: CSVGGLMHTEAFF.

The chain couples TRBV6-6 to TRBJ2-3, with TRBD2 as a possible D gene (5 bases). The CDR3 spans 12 residues. With 2 bases removed from V and 7 bases from J, the gap between germline ends came to 7 bases. CDR1 and CDR2 (germline): MNHNY, SVGAGI (reference sequence). CDR3: CASSYAGNTQYF. The DNA for the CDR3 is TGTGCCAGCAGTTACGCCGGGAATACGCAGTATTTT.